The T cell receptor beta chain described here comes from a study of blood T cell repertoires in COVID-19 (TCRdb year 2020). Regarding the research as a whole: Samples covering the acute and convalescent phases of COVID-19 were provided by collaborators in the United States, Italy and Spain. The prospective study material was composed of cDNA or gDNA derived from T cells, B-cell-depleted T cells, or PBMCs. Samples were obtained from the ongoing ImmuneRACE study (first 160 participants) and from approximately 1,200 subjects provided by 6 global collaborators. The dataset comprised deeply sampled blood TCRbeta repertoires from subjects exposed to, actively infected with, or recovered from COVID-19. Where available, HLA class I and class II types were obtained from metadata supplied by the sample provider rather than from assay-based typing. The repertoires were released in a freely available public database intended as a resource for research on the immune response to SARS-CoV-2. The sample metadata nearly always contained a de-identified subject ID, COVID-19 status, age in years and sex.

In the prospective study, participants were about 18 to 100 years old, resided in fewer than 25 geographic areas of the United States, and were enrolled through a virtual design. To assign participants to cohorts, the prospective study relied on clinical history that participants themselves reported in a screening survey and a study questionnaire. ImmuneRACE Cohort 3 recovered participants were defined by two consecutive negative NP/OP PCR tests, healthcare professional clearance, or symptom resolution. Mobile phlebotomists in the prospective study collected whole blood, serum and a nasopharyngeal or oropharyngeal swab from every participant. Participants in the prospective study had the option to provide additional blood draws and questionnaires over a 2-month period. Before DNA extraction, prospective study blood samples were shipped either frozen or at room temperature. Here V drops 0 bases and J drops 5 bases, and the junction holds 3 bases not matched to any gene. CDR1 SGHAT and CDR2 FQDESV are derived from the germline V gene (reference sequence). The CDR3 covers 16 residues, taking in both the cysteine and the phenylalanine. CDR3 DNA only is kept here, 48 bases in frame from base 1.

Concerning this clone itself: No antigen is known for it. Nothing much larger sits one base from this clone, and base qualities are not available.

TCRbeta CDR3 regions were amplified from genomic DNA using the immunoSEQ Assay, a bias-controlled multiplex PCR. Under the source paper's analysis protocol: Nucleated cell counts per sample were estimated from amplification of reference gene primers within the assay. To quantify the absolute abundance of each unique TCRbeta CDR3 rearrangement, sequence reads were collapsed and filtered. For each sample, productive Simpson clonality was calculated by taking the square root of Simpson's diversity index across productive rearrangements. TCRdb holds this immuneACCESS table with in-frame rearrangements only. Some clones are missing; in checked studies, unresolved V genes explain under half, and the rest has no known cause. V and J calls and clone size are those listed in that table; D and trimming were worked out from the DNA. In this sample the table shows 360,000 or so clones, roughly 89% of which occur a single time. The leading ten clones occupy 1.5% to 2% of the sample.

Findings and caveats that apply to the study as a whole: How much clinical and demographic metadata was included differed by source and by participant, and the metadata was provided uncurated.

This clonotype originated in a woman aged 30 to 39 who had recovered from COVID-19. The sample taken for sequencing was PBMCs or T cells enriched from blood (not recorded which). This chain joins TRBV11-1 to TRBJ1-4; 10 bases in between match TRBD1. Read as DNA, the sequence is TGTGCCAGCAGCTTAGCTGGGACAGGGGCGAATGAAAAACTGTTTTTT. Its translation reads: CASSLAGTGANEKLFF.